This entry concerns a single T cell receptor (beta chain). This clonotype was counted a few times. Its binding antigen is unknown. It has no much larger one-base neighbor in the sample; base qualities were not kept. This record belongs to a study of vaccination and CD4 T cells after COVID-19 (dated by TCRdb to between 2021 and 2023). About the study as a whole: Every convalescent patient had a positive nasal swab PCR test for SARS-CoV-2, with mild disease in roughly 10 patients and severe disease in one. Two doses of either the Pfizer-BioNTech BNT162b2 vaccine (n=8) or the Moderna mRNA-1273 vaccine (n=2) were administered to participants. The time from the second vaccine dose to post-vaccine blood sampling had a median of around 72 days and ranged from about 14 to 250 days. In over 8 COVID-19 convalescent patients and a few infection-naive healthy vaccine recipients, researchers compared the spike-specific CD4+ TCR repertoire from before mRNA vaccination with the repertoire from after. The convalescent cohort comprised six males and four females, including two Hispanic individuals, seven Caucasians, two Asians and one multiracial person. Post-COVID blood samples from convalescent patients were collected a median of approximately 100 days after diagnosis, with a range of 35 to 161 days. For stimulating the cultures, overlapping spike peptide pools were used, derived from SARS-CoV-2 as well as from the common cold coronaviruses HCoV-NL63, HCoV-OC43 and HCoV-229E. Control cultures used a CEFX viral epitope pool as positive control, an HIV-1 Nef peptide pool as negative control, or no peptide.

The treatment or condition label for this specimen denotes: roughly ten-day PBMC culture with coronavirus spike peptide pools or control peptides (ViraFEST assay). The ViraFEST assay was used in the study, in which antigen-specific T cells were expanded with peptide pools and expanded clonotypes were subsequently identified by TCR sequencing. The convalescent patients' positive SARS-CoV-2 PCR tests were from March to December 2020, which was before the Alpha, Beta and Delta variants emerged in the United States. Each well held 2.1 million or so PBMCs cultured in IMDM containing roughly 5.4% human AB serum and roughly 9.7 IU/ml IL-2, with approximately 9.2 ug/ml peptide pools added. Half of the culture medium was replaced with fresh IL-2-containing medium on days 3 and 7. CD4+ T cells were isolated after around 11 days of culture through negative selection using the EasySep CD4+ T cell isolation kit. Ficoll-Paque Plus gradient centrifugation was used to isolate PBMCs from whole blood, and the isolated PBMCs were then either used fresh or cryopreserved at -140C. Triplicate wells were generally used for each culture condition.

V is pared back by 8 bases and J by 11 bases, with 30 bases lying between the germline termini. The CDR3 runs 16 residues from the cysteine to the phenylalanine. Of the read, only the CDR3 DNA is kept; its 48 bases are in frame from base 1. Study-wide conclusions, independent of this receptor: Only a relatively small number of convalescent patients were included in the study, and early timepoints following natural infection were not analyzed. Although the median number of SARS-CoV-2-reactive clonotypes went up from roughly 22 after infection to 35 to 40 after vaccination, the increase was not significant. In convalescent patients, a median about 84% of post-vaccine SARS-CoV-2-reactive clones were detected only after vaccination, and vaccine-specific priming was suggested by this finding. In convalescent patients, nearly all vaccine-specific clones (304 of 307) were found to be mono-reactive for SARS-CoV-2 spike rather than cross-reactive with common cold coronaviruses.

The library was prepared using PCR. TCR sequencing of DNA from cultured CD4+ T cells used the Oncomine TCR Beta short-read assay at the Johns Hopkins FTIC core. The QIAamp micro DNA kit was used to extract genomic DNA from the cultured CD4+ T cells. Oncomine TCR Beta libraries from cultured CD4+ T cells were pooled using unique dual indexes and sequenced on an Illumina iSeq 100. The original pipeline was this. Non-productive sequences were removed, and CDR3s not starting with C, not ending with F or W, or shorter than 7 amino acids were discarded. Antigen-specific clonotypes were identified using the MANAFEST web application through comparison of peptide-stimulated wells with reference and other culture wells. Positive clones required FDR below 0.05, an odds ratio above 5, and productive frequency above 0.1% in at least two of three replicate wells. A clonotype was classed as cross-reactive if the clonotype showed significant expansion both in SARS-CoV-2 spike wells and in at least one common cold coronavirus spike condition. Levenshtein distances (stringdist) and unrooted phylogenetic trees (ape) in R version 3.6.1 were used to assess CDR3 homology. The public reads were quality trimmed at Q25 with fastp and then assembled into clones with MiXCR by TCRdb, keeping productive beta chains. Every distinct CDR3 protein forms one entry, paired with its most common genes and DNA. V and J calls and clone size were set by TCRdb, not the authors. The sample records some 9,600 distinct CDR3 sequences, around 59% of which are singletons. The ten largest account for roughly a sixth of the sample.

The chain is made from TRBV12-3 or TRBV12-4 and TRBJ1-1; a tentative D call is TRBD1 (5 bases match). Sequencing was carried out using CD4+ T cells from blood, cultured in vitro. The TCR sequence derives from a human donor who had recovered from COVID-19. The nucleotides read TGTGCCAGCTGCCAGGACAATATTCTCTTATCTGCTAGGGCTTTCTTT. Its protein is CASCQDNILLSARAFF.